This TCR beta chain is from a study of shared clonotypes between healthy human individuals. Turning to the study itself: The cohort comprised a couple of women and a few men. Their ages spanned 18 to 49 years.

Whole-study findings and limits: Generally, naive subsets came out with larger estimated richness than memory subsets.

Comment on this clone: No antigen is known for it.

Clones were sequenced by immunoSEQ multiplex PCR, and TCRdb holds only the in-frame ones, with some missing. The sample holds over a million clones, around 98.5% seen once. The CDR3 is 16 residues long. The trim removed 4 bases at V and 2 bases at J, leaving 14 bases unmatched. Germline V CDR1 and CDR2: GTSNPN, SVGIG (reference sequence). Sequenced sample: naive CD4+ T cells sorted from blood. Subset in this sample: CD45RA+ positively selected. The TCR originated in a man aged 25-45 years in good health. V is TRBV30 and J is TRBJ2-7; 7 bases map to TRBD2. CDR3 sequence (DNA): TGTGCCTGGAAGAGGGTCTCGACAGCGGGACCCTACGAGCAGTACTTC. This gives the protein CAWKRVSTAGPYEQYF.